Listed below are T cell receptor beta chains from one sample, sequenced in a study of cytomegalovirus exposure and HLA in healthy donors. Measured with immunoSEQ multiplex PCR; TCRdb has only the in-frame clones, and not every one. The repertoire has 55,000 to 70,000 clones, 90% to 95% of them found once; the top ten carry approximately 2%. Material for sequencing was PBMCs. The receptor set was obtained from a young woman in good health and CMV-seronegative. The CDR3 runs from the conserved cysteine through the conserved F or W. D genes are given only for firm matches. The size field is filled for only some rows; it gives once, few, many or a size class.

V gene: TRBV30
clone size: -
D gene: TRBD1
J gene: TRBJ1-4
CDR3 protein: CASTPRTGNEKLFF
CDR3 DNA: TGTGCCTCCACACCCCGGACAGGGAATGAAAAACTGTTTTTT

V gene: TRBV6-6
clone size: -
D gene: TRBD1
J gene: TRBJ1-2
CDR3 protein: CASSYSTAGGYGYTF
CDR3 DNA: TGTGCCAGCAGTTACTCCACGGCAGGGGGCTATGGCTACACCTTC

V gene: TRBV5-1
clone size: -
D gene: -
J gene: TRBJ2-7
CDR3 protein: CASSLGQAVDEQYF
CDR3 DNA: TGCGCCAGCAGCTTGGGACAGGCGGTAGACGAGCAGTACTTC

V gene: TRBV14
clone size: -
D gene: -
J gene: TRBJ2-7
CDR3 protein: CASSPRQAGEQYF
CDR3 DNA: TGTGCCAGCAGCCCTCGGCAGGCCGGAGAGCAGTACTTC

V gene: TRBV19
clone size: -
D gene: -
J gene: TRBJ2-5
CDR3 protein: CASSIGSASGETQYF
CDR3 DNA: TGTGCCAGTAGTATAGGGTCGGCTAGTGGTGAGACCCAGTACTTC

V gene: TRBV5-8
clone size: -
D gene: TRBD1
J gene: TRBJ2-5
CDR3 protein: CASSSGQGAETQYF
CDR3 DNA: TGTGCCAGCAGCAGTGGACAGGGGGCAGAGACCCAGTACTTC

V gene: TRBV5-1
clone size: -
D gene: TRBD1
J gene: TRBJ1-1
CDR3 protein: CASRENRGRPLNTEAFF
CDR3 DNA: TGCGCCAGCAGGGAAAACAGGGGCCGACCCTTAAACACTGAAGCTTTCTTT

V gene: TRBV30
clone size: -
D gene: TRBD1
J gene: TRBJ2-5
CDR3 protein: CAWSGQGGETQYF
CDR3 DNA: TGTGCCTGGAGTGGACAGGGTGGAGAGACCCAGTACTTC

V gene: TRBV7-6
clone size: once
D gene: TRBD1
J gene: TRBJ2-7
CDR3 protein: CASSLADRYEQYF
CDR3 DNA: TGTGCCAGCAGCTTAGCGGACAGGTACGAGCAGTACTTC

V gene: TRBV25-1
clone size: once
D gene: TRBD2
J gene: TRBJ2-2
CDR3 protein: CASSDPTSGNTGELFF
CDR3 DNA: TGTGCCAGCAGTGATCCGACTAGCGGTAACACCGGGGAGCTGTTTTTT

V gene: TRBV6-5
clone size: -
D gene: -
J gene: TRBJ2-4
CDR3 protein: CATFAKNIQYF
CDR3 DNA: TGTGCCACCTTTGCCAAAAACATTCAGTACTTC

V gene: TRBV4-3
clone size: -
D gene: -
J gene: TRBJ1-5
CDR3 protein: CASSQDRGFGNQPQHF
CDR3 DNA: TGCGCCAGCAGCCAAGATCGGGGGTTTGGCAATCAGCCCCAGCATTTT

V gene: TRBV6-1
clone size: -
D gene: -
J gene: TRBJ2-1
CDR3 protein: CASIQTIGGNEQFF
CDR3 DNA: TGTGCCAGCATCCAAACAATCGGAGGCAATGAGCAGTTCTTC

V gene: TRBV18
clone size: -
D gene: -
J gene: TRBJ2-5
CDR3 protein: CASSPGGVPSGGETQYF
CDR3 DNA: TGTGCCAGCTCACCTGGCGGAGTCCCTAGTGGAGGAGAGACCCAGTACTTC

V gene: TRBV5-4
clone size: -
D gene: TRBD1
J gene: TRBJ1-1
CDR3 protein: CASSLAMGQGEREAFF
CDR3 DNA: TGTGCCAGCAGCTTGGCAATGGGACAGGGGGAACGGGAAGCTTTCTTT

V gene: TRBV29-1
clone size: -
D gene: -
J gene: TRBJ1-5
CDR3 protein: CSVGESHQPQHF
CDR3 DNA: TGCAGCGTTGGGGAGTCCCATCAGCCCCAGCATTTT

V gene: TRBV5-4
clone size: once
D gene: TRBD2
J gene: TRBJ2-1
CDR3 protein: CASSPRGSGMNEQFF
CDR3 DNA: TGTGCCAGCAGCCCCCGGGGTAGCGGGATGAATGAGCAGTTCTTC

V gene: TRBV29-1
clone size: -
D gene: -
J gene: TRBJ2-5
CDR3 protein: CSVAASVGETQYF
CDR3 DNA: TGCAGCGTTGCGGCTAGCGTTGGAGAGACCCAGTACTTC

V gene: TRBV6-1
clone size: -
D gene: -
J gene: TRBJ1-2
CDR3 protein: CASSLYSINYGYTF
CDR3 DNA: TGTGCCAGCAGTTTGTACTCCATTAACTATGGCTACACCTTC

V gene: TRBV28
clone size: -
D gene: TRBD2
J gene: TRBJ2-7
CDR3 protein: CASRITSVSSYEQYF
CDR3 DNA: TGTGCCAGCAGAATTACTAGCGTAAGCTCCTACGAGCAGTACTTC

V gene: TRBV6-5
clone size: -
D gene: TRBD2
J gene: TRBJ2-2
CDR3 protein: CASSYPGLAGTGELFF
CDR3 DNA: TGTGCCAGCAGTTACCCCGGACTAGCGGGAACCGGGGAGCTGTTTTTT

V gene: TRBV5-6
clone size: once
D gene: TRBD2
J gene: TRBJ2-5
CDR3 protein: CASSPRESGETQYF
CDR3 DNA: TGTGCCAGCAGCCCGCGGGAGAGCGGGGAGACCCAGTACTTC

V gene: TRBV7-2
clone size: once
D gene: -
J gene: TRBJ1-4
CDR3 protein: CASSFRTSEKLFF
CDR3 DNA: TGTGCCAGCAGCTTCCGAACAAGTGAAAAACTGTTTTTT

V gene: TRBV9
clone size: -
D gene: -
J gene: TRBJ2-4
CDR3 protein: CASSDTPDKNIQYF
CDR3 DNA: TGTGCCAGCAGTGATACACCAGACAAAAACATTCAGTACTTC

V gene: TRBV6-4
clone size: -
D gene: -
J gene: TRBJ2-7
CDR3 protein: CASSDSGLANYEQYF
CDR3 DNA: TGTGCCAGCAGTGACTCGGGCCTAGCGAACTACGAGCAGTACTTC

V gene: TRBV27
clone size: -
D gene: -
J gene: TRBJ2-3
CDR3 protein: CASRTLGTDTQYF
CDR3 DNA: TGTGCCAGCAGGACTTTAGGCACAGATACGCAGTATTTT

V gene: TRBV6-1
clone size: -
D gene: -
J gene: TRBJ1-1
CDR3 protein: CASSERAAEAFF
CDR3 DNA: TGTGCCAGCAGTGAAAGAGCGGCTGAAGCTTTCTTT

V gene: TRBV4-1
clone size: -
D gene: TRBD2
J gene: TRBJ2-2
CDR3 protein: CASSGWAGGGGELFF
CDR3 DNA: TGCGCCAGCAGCGGCTGGGCGGGAGGGGGCGGGGAGCTGTTTTTT

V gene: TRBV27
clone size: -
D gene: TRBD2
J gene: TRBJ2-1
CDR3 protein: CASSRKRDSYNEQFF
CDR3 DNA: TGTGCCAGCAGTCGTAAGCGGGACTCCTACAATGAGCAGTTCTTC

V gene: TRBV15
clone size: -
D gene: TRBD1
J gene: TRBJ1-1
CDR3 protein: CATRSTGSGGAFF
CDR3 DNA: TGTGCCACCAGGTCGACAGGGAGTGGAGGAGCTTTCTTT

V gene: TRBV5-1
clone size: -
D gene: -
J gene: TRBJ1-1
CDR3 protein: CASSPTQGNTEAFF
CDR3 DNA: TGCGCCAGCAGCCCAACCCAGGGGAACACTGAAGCTTTCTTT

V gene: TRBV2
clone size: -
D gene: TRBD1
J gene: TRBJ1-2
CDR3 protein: CASNGQGIGYGYTF
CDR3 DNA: TGTGCCAGCAACGGACAGGGGATCGGCTATGGCTACACCTTC

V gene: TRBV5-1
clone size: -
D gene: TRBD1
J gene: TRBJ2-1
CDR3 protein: CASSAMGQTHYNEQFF
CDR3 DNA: TGCGCCAGCAGCGCGATGGGACAGACCCACTACAATGAGCAGTTCTTC

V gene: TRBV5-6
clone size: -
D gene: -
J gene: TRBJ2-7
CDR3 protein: CASSFSYEQYF
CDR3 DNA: TGTGCCAGCAGCTTTTCATACGAGCAGTACTTC

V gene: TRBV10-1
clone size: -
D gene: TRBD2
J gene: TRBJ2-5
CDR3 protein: CASMFKRLAAKETQYF
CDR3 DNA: TGCGCCAGCATGTTCAAGAGACTAGCGGCTAAAGAGACCCAGTACTTC

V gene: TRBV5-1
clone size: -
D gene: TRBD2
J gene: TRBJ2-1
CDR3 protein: CASSFQQRESAGQFF
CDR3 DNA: TGCGCCAGCAGCTTTCAGCAGCGGGAGTCTGCTGGGCAGTTCTTC

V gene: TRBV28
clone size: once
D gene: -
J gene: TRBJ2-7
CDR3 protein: CASSFGRGEQYF
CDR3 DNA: TGTGCCAGCAGTTTTGGGCGTGGAGAGCAGTACTTC

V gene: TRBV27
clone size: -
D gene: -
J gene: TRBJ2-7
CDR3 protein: CASRLGLNTYEQYF
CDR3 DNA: TGTGCCAGCAGGTTAGGGCTGAACACCTACGAGCAGTACTTC

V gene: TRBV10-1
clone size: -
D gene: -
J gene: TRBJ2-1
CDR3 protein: CASSGLPGDEQFF
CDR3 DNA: TGCGCCAGCAGTGGTTTACCCGGGGATGAGCAGTTCTTC

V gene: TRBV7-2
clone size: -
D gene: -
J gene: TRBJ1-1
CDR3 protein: CASSFPTGYDTEAFF
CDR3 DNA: TGTGCCAGCAGCTTCCCAACAGGGTACGACACTGAAGCTTTCTTT

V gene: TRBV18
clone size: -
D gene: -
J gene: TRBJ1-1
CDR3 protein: CASSPTGSPLDTEAFF
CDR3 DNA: TGTGCCAGCTCACCAACGGGAAGTCCGTTAGACACTGAAGCTTTCTTT

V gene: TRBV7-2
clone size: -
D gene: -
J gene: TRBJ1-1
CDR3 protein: CASSLRYRGNTEAFF
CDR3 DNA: TGTGCCAGCAGCTTAAGATACCGGGGGAACACTGAAGCTTTCTTT

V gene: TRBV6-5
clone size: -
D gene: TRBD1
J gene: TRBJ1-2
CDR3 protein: CATLRENRGGGYTF
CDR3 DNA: TGTGCCACCCTAAGGGAGAACAGGGGAGGTGGCTACACCTTC

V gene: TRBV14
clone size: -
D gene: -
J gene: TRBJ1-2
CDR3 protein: CASSRTRQPLGDGYTF
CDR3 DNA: TGTGCCAGCAGCCGCACTCGACAGCCCCTAGGGGATGGCTACACCTTC

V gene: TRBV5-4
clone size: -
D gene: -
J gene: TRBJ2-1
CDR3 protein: CASSFRGTGEQFF
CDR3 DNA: TGTGCCAGCAGCTTTAGGGGTACCGGTGAGCAGTTCTTC

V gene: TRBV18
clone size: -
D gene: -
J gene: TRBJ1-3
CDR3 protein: CASSPLQGDPGNTIYF
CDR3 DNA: TGTGCCAGCTCACCCCTGCAGGGTGATCCTGGAAACACCATATATTTT

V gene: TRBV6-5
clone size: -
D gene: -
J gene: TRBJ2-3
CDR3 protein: CASSYAPLETDTQYF
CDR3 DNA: TGTGCCAGCAGTTACGCCCCTTTGGAGACAGATACGCAGTATTTT

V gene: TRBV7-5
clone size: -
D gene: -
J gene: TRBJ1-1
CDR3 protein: CARSSRPDRRMNTEAFF
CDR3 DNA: TGTGCCAGAAGCTCTCGACCCGACAGACGGATGAACACTGAAGCTTTCTTT

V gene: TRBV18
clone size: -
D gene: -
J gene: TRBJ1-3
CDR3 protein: CASSPSVTRNTIYF
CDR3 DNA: TGTGCCAGCTCACCTTCCGTCACTAGAAACACCATATATTTT

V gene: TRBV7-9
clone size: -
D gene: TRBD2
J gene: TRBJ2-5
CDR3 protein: CASSPGTSGWETQYF
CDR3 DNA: TGTGCCAGCAGCCCAGGGACTAGCGGCTGGGAGACCCAGTACTTC

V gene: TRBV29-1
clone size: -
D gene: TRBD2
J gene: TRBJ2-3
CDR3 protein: CSVEQTSGRAASRTDTQYF
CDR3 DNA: TGCAGCGTTGAACAGACTAGCGGGAGGGCCGCGTCGAGGACAGATACGCAGTATTTT